The clone carrying this T cell receptor beta chain showed up just a few times. These data belong to a study of CD8 T cells in Susac syndrome. TCR beta was sequenced from blood CD8+ and CD4+ T cells. The multiple sclerosis controls were treatment-naive patients affected by stable or active relapsing-remitting disease. Reverse transcription of roughly 0.5 to 1 ug RNA used random hexamers. The amplification used immunoSEQ multiplex PCR on TCR beta CDR3; it spanned 54 Vbeta and 13 Jbeta. TCRdb fed the immunoSEQ multiplex PCR reads into MiXCR, producing one record per CDR3 protein. The repertoire holds over 350,000 distinct CDR3 sequences, with more than 80% as singletons. This CDR3 has 13 residues. V shed 0 bases and J shed 5 bases, with 9 bases lying between them. Germline CDR1 reads SGHNT; CDR2 reads YYREEE (reference sequence).

The receptor was isolated from a human donor with multiple sclerosis. V is TRBV5-4 and J is TRBJ2-7, with D perhaps matching TRBD2 (5 bases). Input material: CD8+ T cells from PBMCs. The CDR3 coding sequence is TGTGCCAGCAGCTTGGACTTGGAGGACGAGCAGTACTTC. This translates into CASSLDLEDEQYF.